The sequence of this T cell receptor (beta chain) was determined in a study of response to subunit inactivated influenza vaccine. Study outcomes and limitations: A suggestion made by the authors is that each seasonal influenza vaccination recruits few new T cells.

TCRdb re-analysed the RT-PCR reads in MiXCR, keeping a single row per CDR3 protein. The table lists roughly 650,000 distinct CDR3 sequences, approximately 14% of them singletons. The CDR3 sequence is 13 residues long. Germline V gene data show CDR1 as LGHNA and CDR2 as YSLEER. Trimming cost V 3 bases and J 6 bases; bases outside gene matches: 3. There are a few counts of this clonotype. The antigen is not known. This chain links TRBV4-3 with TRBJ2-3; 7 bases line up with TRBD1. The sequences come from PBMCs from blood, collected 11 to 12 days after vaccination. The sequence was collected from a man in his forties or fifties who received an inactivated influenza vaccine. DNA for the CDR3: TGCGCCAGCAGCCAGGACAGGTTGGATACGCAGTATTTT. This translates into CASSQDRLDTQYF.